This record looks at one TCR beta chain sequence and its context. This clone's antigen is unknown. The sample holds no much larger clone one base away, and base qualities are not on file. In total, just over 650 healthy bone marrow donors made up the cohort. All cohort members were sampled while nominally healthy, although unrecorded immune exposures were likely present. The donor tested CMV seronegative and was one of the 352 seronegative cohort members. Every donor gave a peripheral blood sample, and the peripheral blood mononuclear cells from that sample were used for TCR beta sequencing. Genomic DNA extraction from the blood cell samples was performed with the Qiagen DNeasy Blood Extraction Kit. This specimen comes from a study of cytomegalovirus exposure and HLA in healthy donors listed by TCRdb under 2017. The study in broad terms: In an earlier analysis of roughly 500 of the donors, 276 Gb of sequence data and some 120 million unique TCR beta sequences from roughly 190 million T cells were reported. Approximately 300 gigabases of sequencing data and roughly 80 million unique TCR sequences made up an early release that covered 640 HLA-typed donors. Of the 300 to 500 genotyped donors, 75% to 85% were placed in the genetic ancestry cluster associated with self-reported Caucasian donors. The study aimed to test whether cataloging public T cell receptors could reveal signatures of past pathogen exposure. The study used immunosequencing to profile the T cell repertoires of hundreds of subjects and linked those repertoires to cytomegalovirus serostatus. Along with the roughly 610-subject first cohort, a separate validation cohort of over a hundred different subjects was used. To predict cytomegalovirus infection status, the study combined high-throughput TCR immunosequencing, statistical association of individual TCRs with disease status, and machine learning. A later analysis re-analyzed previously published TCR beta repertoires from about 730 donors and added high-resolution HLA genotyping to study TCR occurrence patterns. Rather than drawing on any new phenotypic data, the later analysis identified candidate immune exposures from TCR beta sequences and the way those sequences occurred across donors. An earlier analysis of roughly 600 of the donors used high-throughput TCR beta sequencing to judge whether each TCR beta V gene segment behaved as functional or pseudogenic. Donor age, sex, ethnicity and CMV serostatus were collected together with the repertoire data. A later genetic analysis took genome-wide SNP genotypes for about three fifths of the 666 donors and used that subset as a discovery cohort. Every repertoire in the discovery cohort had been generated on one and the same sequencing platform. HLA typing included class I and class II loci at four-digit resolution. Typing coverage differed by locus: A, B, C, DRB1 and DQB1 were typed in about 629-640 donors, DQA1 in approximately 520, DPA1 in 600 to 610, and DPB1 in 472. Because of strong linkage in the cohort, 4 to 6 DR-DQ haplotypes were treated as single units for association and clustering. Among around 400 genotyped donors of the cohort, an average of approximately 240,000 unique TCR beta nucleotide sequences was sequenced per donor, of which 15% to 20% were non-productive.

Taken from cysteine to phenylalanine, the CDR3 has 13 residues. The entry retains the CDR3 DNA only, 39 bases that are in frame from base 1. The V and J ends are trimmed by 2 bases and 4 bases, leaving 6 bases between them. The germline V gene yields MNHNS for CDR1 and SASEGT for CDR2. The library was made by the immunoSEQ multiplex PCR assay. The multiplex PCR relied on a mix of 60 forward primers for TCR Vbeta segments and 13 reverse primers for TCR Jbeta segments. The CDR3 region of rearranged TCR beta genes was amplified from genomic DNA with a multiplex PCR assay. On the Illumina HiSeq System, the amplified TCR beta libraries were sequenced as 87-base-pair reads. Turning to the authors' computational methods: In a later analysis, some 80 million unique TCR beta chains were counted across the 650 to 700 repertoires, and approximately 11 million of these chains were shared by at least two donors. A nearest-neighbor algorithm error-corrected the raw reads and collapsed the reads into unique sequences, merging closely related sequences to remove PCR and sequencing errors. CDR3 sequences were aligned to IMGT reference sequences to assign V, D and J gene segments. For a sequence to be retained, at least a six-nucleotide match to both a V gene segment and a J gene segment was required. A rearrangement was called productive if the CDR3 had no stop codons and remained in frame with V and J, and every other rearrangement was called non-productive. CDR3 was defined by IMGT convention, running from the second conserved V-encoded cysteine to the conserved J-encoded phenylalanine. The earlier analysis of roughly 590 of the donors excluded sequences that lacked an unambiguous match to a single V gene segment. In an earlier analysis of about 590 of the donors, a V segment was called functional when productive rearrangements were above 56.7%, and segregating when the standard deviation between donors exceeded 5%. A statistical classification framework was built for diagnosing cytomegalovirus status from the catalog of TCR beta chain sequences. V and J gene assignment, in a later analysis, came from comparing TCR nucleotide sequences with IMGT/GENE-DB human TR gene sequences. In a later analysis, CDR3 sequences and most-parsimonious VDJ recombination scenarios were assigned using the TCRdist pipeline. In a later analysis, every TCR beta chain was defined by the combination of its CDR3 amino acid sequence and its V-gene family, and reads without a unique V-gene family were dropped. As a way to deal with suspected cross-contamination and a sequencing artifact, a later analysis dropped 450 to 700 nucleotide sequences that were highly shared and had low generation probability. In a later analysis, a clonal expansion index for each public chain was calculated from normalized within-repertoire ranks of inferred template counts. Generation probabilities in a later analysis came from a VDJ recombination model fitted to out-of-frame rearrangements, and those results were checked against IGoR. Hypergeometric tests were used in a later analysis to score TCR-TCR, TCR-HLA and TCR-CMV co-occurrence, with a repertoire-size bias correction applied to the TCR pairs. To estimate false discovery rates, a later analysis permuted the HLA or CMV assignments 20 times. A later analysis grouped co-occurring TCRs with DBSCAN, adding TCRdist sequence similarity when clustering within HLA-allele-positive subsets. For co-occurrence clustering, repertoires with fewer than 30,000 or more than 120,000 public chains were excluded, along with about five repertoires with anomalous nucleotide sharing. Here the immuneACCESS table is served through TCRdb, limited to in-frame sequences with V and J called. Missing clones are a known gap in these copies; in checked studies unresolved V genes cover under half, and the rest lacks a known reason. V and J calls and clone size are given by that table; D and trimming were obtained from the DNA. The sample records 130,000 to 150,000 clones, 80% of which are singletons. 2% to 2.5% of the sample is in the top ten clones.

Results the study describes overall, beyond this receptor: A further reported finding was that TCR beta sequences accurately predicted the HLA-A and HLA-B alleles for most subjects in the first cohort. Some IMGT-functional V segments, including TRBV6-2 and TRBV6-3, could not be distinguished by the 87-base-pair reads and were therefore excluded. When HLA alleles, especially DR and DQ, strongly co-occurred, attributing TCR associations to individual alleles was difficult. Correlated functional status among segregating V segments might reflect linkage disequilibrium, but an unknown experimental factor could not be ruled out. Compared with equally common non-associated chains, HLA-associated TCR beta chains in a later analysis were more clonally expanded and had lower generation probabilities. According to a later analysis, parvovirus B19, influenza, CMV and Epstein-Barr virus appeared linked to several top co-occurrence clusters. The authors suggested that the approach could potentially be generalized to other disease states and immunological phenotypes. A group of highly shared sequence variants was considered likely to be a technical artifact of the sequencing pipeline. CMV serostatus was the only immune exposure information available for the cohort. Broadly in line with IMGT annotations, most TCR beta V segments showed up in productive rearrangements about 87% or about 30% of the time in an earlier analysis of 587 of the donors. Specific HLA alleles were associated with 15,000 to 20,000 TCR beta sequences at a false discovery rate of 0.05 in a later analysis. Roughly uniform sequencing depth across donors was assumed in presence/absence analyses, although this assumption may not hold. Because HLA typing was unavailable for some donors at each locus, only the typed subset was used in association tests. The classifier was reported to diagnose cytomegalovirus status with high specificity and sensitivity in both the original cohort and the validation cohort. The study listed 150 to 200 TCR beta chains as associated with cytomegalovirus. Across donors, most TCR sequences were observed very rarely, whereas some public TCRs were present in many individuals. In a later analysis, most CMV-associated TCR beta chains were found to appear HLA-restricted, with HLA associations seemingly driven largely by CMV exposure. A few of the identified cytomegalovirus-associated TCR beta chains were confirmed in vitro to be specific for cytomegalovirus antigens. Only TCR beta chains were sequenced in this cohort, and the absence of alpha or paired-chain data limited detectable features. Because counts were too low, some 16 rarely observed V segments, including chromosome 9 orphons, were excluded from the earlier analysis of roughly 580 of the donors. V-gene and J-gene trimming of TCR beta chains was associated with a missense DCLRE1C variant in a later genetic analysis, and the association was replicated in an independent cohort. According to a later analysis, TCR association rates differed among HLA loci, with DRB1 alleles showing the most associated TCRs and HLA-C alleles showing the fewest. According to a later genetic analysis, donors in an Asian-associated ancestry cluster had fewer N-insertions in productive TCRs than the approximately 700-donor mean.

The clonotype originates from a man aged 30-40 years in good health and CMV-seronegative. The V and J segments used are TRBV6-1 and TRBJ1-5; no confident D gene assignment can be made. Sequencing input: PBMCs. The DNA sequence follows: TGTGCCAGCAGTGAATCCGTGAATCAGCCCCAGCATTTT. This yields the protein CASSESVNQPQHF.